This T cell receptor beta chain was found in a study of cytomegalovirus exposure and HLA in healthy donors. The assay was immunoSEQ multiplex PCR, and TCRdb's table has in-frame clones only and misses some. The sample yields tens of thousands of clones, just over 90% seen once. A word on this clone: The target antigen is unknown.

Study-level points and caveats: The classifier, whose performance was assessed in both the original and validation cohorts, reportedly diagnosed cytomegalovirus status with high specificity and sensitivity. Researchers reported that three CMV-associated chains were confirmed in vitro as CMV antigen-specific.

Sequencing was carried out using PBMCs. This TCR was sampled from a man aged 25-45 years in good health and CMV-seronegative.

CDR3 in amino acids: CASSYRDTYEQYF. The CDR3, as DNA: TGTGCCAGCAGTTACCGGGACACCTACGAGCAGTACTTC. The chain is built from TRBV6-5 and TRBJ2-7, with TRBD1 as a possible D gene (6 bases). The CDR3 runs to 13 residues. V lost 2 bases and J 2 bases, leaving 7 bases between the germline ends. CDR1 and CDR2 from the germline V gene are MNHEY and SVGAGI.